This T cell receptor (beta chain) was sequenced for a study of vaccination and CD4 T cells after COVID-19. An Oncomine TCR Beta short-read assay was used to sequence the DNA from cultured CD4+ T cells. TCRdb re-derived calls from the PCR reads in MiXCR, one entry per CDR3 protein. This table holds thousands of distinct CDR3 sequences, 28% found once. V lost 6 bases, J lost 2 bases, and 5 bases lay in between. The CDR3 sequence is 11 residues long. The germline CDR1 and CDR2 sequences are KGHSH and LQKENI. Worth noting for this clonotype: Its antigen remains unknown.

This sample's treatment: roughly ten-day PBMC culture with coronavirus spike peptide pools or control peptides (ViraFEST assay). Peptide pools at roughly 10 ug/ml stimulated two million PBMCs per well with approximately 9.3 IU/ml IL-2. The material was CD4+ T cells from blood, cultured in vitro, obtained after SARS-CoV-2 vaccination. The rearrangement uses TRBV18 and TRBJ2-7; D is unresolved. This receptor was taken from a human donor who had recovered from COVID-19. The CDR3 reads CASSGTYEQYF. As DNA, the CDR3 is TGTGCCAGCTCGGGCACCTACGAGCAGTACTTC.